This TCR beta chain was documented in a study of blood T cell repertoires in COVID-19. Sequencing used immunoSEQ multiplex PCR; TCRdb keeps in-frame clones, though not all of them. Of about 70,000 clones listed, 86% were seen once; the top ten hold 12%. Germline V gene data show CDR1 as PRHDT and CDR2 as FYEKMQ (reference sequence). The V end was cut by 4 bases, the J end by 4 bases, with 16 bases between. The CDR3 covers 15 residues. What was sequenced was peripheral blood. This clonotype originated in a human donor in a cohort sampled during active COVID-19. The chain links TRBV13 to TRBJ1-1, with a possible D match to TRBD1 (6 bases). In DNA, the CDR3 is TGTGCCAGCAGCTCGGGACACCCCCTGCTCACTGAAGCTTTCTTT. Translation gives CASSSGHPLLTEAFF.